A selection of T cell receptor beta chains follows, all from one sample in a study of blood T cell repertoires in COVID-19. TCRdb's copy holds only in-frame clones and misses some; the assay was immunoSEQ multiplex PCR. Among about 400,000 clones listed, more than 80% were seen once. Specimen: peripheral blood. Receptors were obtained from a woman between 25 and 40 years old with active or convalescent COVID-19. Each CDR3 is given with its conserved first and last residue. D genes are given only for firm matches. Part of the rows lack a size; the others show once, few, many or a class for expanded clones.

CDR3nt: TGCGCCAGCAGCCAAGCCGGGACAGGTGGCTACAATGAGCAGTTCTTC
CDR3aa: CASSQAGTGGYNEQFF
j_gene: TRBJ2-1
v_gene: TRBV4-1
d_gene: TRBD1
abundance: once

CDR3nt: TGTGCTAGTGGTTTGGGAGTGGCAGATACGCAGTATTTT
CDR3aa: CASGLGVADTQYF
j_gene: TRBJ2-3
v_gene: TRBV12-5
d_gene: NA
abundance: NA

CDR3nt: TGTGCCAGTAGTCCGGGACTAGCGGCTTACGAGCAGTACTTC
CDR3aa: CASSPGLAAYEQYF
j_gene: TRBJ2-7
v_gene: TRBV19
d_gene: TRBD2
abundance: NA

CDR3nt: TGTGCCAGCTCACCAGACAGGAGTGGCTACACCTTC
CDR3aa: CASSPDRSGYTF
j_gene: TRBJ1-2
v_gene: TRBV18
d_gene: NA
abundance: once

CDR3nt: TGTGCCAGCAGTTGGGACTCTAGCTCCTACGAGCAGTACTTC
CDR3aa: CASSWDSSSYEQYF
j_gene: TRBJ2-7
v_gene: TRBV5-5
d_gene: NA
abundance: NA

CDR3nt: TGTGCCAGCAGCTGGACAGAGACGGTGAACACTGAAGCTTTCTTT
CDR3aa: CASSWTETVNTEAFF
j_gene: TRBJ1-1
v_gene: TRBV7-8
d_gene: NA
abundance: NA

CDR3nt: TGTGCCAGCAGCCAGGATCCGCCGGGACTAGGGACCGAGCAGTACTTC
CDR3aa: CASSQDPPGLGTEQYF
j_gene: TRBJ2-7
v_gene: TRBV3-1/TRBV3-2
d_gene: TRBD2
abundance: NA

CDR3nt: TGTGCCAGCAGCTTGGGGTCGGGTAGCAATCAGCCCCAGCATTTT
CDR3aa: CASSLGSGSNQPQHF
j_gene: TRBJ1-5
v_gene: TRBV5-6
d_gene: NA
abundance: NA

CDR3nt: TGTGCCAGCATTCGAGCCGGCTACAATGAGCAGTTCTTC
CDR3aa: CASIRAGYNEQFF
j_gene: TRBJ2-1
v_gene: TRBV12-3/TRBV12-4
d_gene: NA
abundance: NA

CDR3nt: TGTGCCAGCAGTCTAATGCGGGGACCCTACAATGAGCAGTTCTTC
CDR3aa: CASSLMRGPYNEQFF
j_gene: TRBJ2-1
v_gene: TRBV27
d_gene: NA
abundance: NA

CDR3nt: TGTGCCAGCAGCCAAGTACTAGCGGGAGTCTACGAGCAGTACTTC
CDR3aa: CASSQVLAGVYEQYF
j_gene: TRBJ2-7
v_gene: TRBV3-1/TRBV3-2
d_gene: TRBD2
abundance: NA

CDR3nt: TGTGCCAGCAGTGAATTGAGCGGGGGCCGAGAGTACGAGCAGTACTTC
CDR3aa: CASSELSGGREYEQYF
j_gene: TRBJ2-7
v_gene: TRBV2
d_gene: TRBD2
abundance: NA

CDR3nt: TGTGCCAGCTCACCCCCCGGGGCCGGGGAGCTGTTTTTT
CDR3aa: CASSPPGAGELFF
j_gene: TRBJ2-2
v_gene: TRBV18
d_gene: NA
abundance: NA

CDR3nt: TGTGCCAGCAGCTTATTGCGGGGGAACACCGGGGAGCTGTTTTTT
CDR3aa: CASSLLRGNTGELFF
j_gene: TRBJ2-2
v_gene: TRBV7-9
d_gene: NA
abundance: few

CDR3nt: TGTGCCAGCTCACCACCTGCAGAAACCTACGAGCAGTACTTC
CDR3aa: CASSPPAETYEQYF
j_gene: TRBJ2-7
v_gene: TRBV18
d_gene: NA
abundance: few

CDR3nt: TGTGCCAGCAGCTTAGTTACTGCCCGGGACAGCGTCGACCGGAAAAACACCATATATTTT
CDR3aa: CASSLVTARDSVDRKNTIYF
j_gene: TRBJ1-3
v_gene: TRBV7-6
d_gene: TRBD1
abundance: NA

CDR3nt: TGTGCCACCAGTGATGGTGAGATGAACACTGAAGCTTTCTTT
CDR3aa: CATSDGEMNTEAFF
j_gene: TRBJ1-1
v_gene: TRBV24-1
d_gene: NA
abundance: few

CDR3nt: TGCAGCGTCGAACCAAACGAAAGACAGGGTTGGGGAGAAGAGACCCAGTACTTC
CDR3aa: CSVEPNERQGWGEETQYF
j_gene: TRBJ2-5
v_gene: TRBV29-1
d_gene: TRBD1
abundance: once

CDR3nt: TGTGCCAGCAGCATACGGGGGGGGATTGAAGCTTTCTTT
CDR3aa: CASSIRGGIEAFF
j_gene: TRBJ1-1
v_gene: TRBV5-8
d_gene: NA
abundance: NA

CDR3nt: TGTGCCAGCAGTTGGACAGGGGTGATCGACGAGCAGTACTTC
CDR3aa: CASSWTGVIDEQYF
j_gene: TRBJ2-7
v_gene: TRBV6-5
d_gene: TRBD1
abundance: NA

CDR3nt: TGTGCCAGCAGTTACTTGGCTAGCGGGGGTACCACAGATACGCAGTATTTT
CDR3aa: CASSYLASGGTTDTQYF
j_gene: TRBJ2-3
v_gene: TRBV6-2/TRBV6-3
d_gene: TRBD2
abundance: NA

CDR3nt: TGTGCCAGCAGTGGACTACCGAGCAATCAGCCCCAGCATTTT
CDR3aa: CASSGLPSNQPQHF
j_gene: TRBJ1-5
v_gene: TRBV2
d_gene: NA
abundance: NA